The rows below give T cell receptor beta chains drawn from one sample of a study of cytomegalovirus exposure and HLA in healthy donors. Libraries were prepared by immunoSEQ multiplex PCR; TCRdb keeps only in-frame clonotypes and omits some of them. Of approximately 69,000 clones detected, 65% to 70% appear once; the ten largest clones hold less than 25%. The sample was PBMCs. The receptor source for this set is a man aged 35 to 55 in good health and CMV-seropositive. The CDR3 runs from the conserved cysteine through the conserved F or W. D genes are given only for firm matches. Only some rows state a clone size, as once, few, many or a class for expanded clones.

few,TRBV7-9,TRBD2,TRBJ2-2,CASSPRGSGESSGELFF,TGTGCCAGCAGCCCCCGGGGTAGCGGGGAATCATCCGGGGAGCTGTTTTTT
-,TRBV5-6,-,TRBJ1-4,CASSSSLISEKLFF,TGTGCCAGCAGCTCAAGCCTTATCTCCGAAAAACTGTTTTTT
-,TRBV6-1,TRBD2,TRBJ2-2,CASSELAGGTGELFF,TGTGCCAGCAGTGAACTAGCGGGGGGGACCGGGGAGCTGTTTTTT
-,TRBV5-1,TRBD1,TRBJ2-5,CASSLVGQGAGETQYF,TGCGCCAGCAGCTTGGTGGGACAGGGGGCTGGGGAGACCCAGTACTTC
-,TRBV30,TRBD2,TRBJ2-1,CAWSRRAGVNNEQFF,TGTGCCTGGTCCCGACGGGCGGGGGTCAACAATGAGCAGTTCTTC
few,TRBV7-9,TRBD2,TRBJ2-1,CASSLGDYYNEQFF,TGTGCCAGCAGCTTAGGGGACTACTACAATGAGCAGTTCTTC
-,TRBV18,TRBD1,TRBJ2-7,CASSPGTVNEQYF,TGTGCCAGCTCACCCGGGACAGTGAACGAGCAGTACTTC
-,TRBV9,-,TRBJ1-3,CASAPLGGSGNTIYF,TGTGCCAGCGCCCCTTTGGGAGGGAGTGGAAACACCATATATTTT
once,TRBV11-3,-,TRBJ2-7,CASSSQGYEQYF,TGTGCCAGCAGCAGTCAGGGGTACGAGCAGTACTTC
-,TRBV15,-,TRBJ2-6,CATSRPVSGANVLTF,TGTGCCACCAGCAGACCAGTCTCTGGGGCCAACGTCCTGACTTTC
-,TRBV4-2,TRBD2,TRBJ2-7,CASSQDQRAGGLYEQYF,TGTGCCAGCAGCCAAGATCAGCGAGCGGGGGGGCTCTACGAGCAGTACTTC
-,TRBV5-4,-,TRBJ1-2,CASLQPGDYGYTF,TGTGCCAGTCTCCAACCGGGGGACTATGGCTACACCTTC
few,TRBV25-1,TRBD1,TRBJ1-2,CASSDPRGTGWGYTF,TGTGCCAGCAGTGACCCAAGGGGGACAGGTTGGGGCTACACCTTC
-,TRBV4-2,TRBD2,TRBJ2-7,CASSQTSGATFYEQYF,TGTGCCAGCAGCCAAACTAGCGGGGCGACCTTTTACGAGCAGTACTTC
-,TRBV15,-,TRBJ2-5,CATSSEGGAQETQYF,TGTGCCACCAGCAGCGAAGGGGGGGCCCAAGAGACCCAGTACTTC
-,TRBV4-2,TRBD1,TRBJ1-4,CASSQDGTGLEEKLFF,TGTGCCAGCAGCCAAGATGGGACAGGGTTGGAGGAAAAACTGTTTTTT
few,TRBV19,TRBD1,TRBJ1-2,CASIRTGTIYGYTF,TGTGCCAGTATTCGGACAGGAACTATCTATGGCTACACCTTC
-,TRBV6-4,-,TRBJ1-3,CASDRWYRFISGNTIYF,TGTGCCAGCGACAGATGGTACAGGTTCATCTCTGGAAACACCATATATTTT
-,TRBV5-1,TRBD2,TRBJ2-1,CASSLSGGLYNEQFF,TGCGCCAGCAGCCTTAGCGGGGGCCTATACAATGAGCAGTTCTTC
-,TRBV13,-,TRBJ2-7,CASSPRRAVEQYF,TGTGCCAGCAGCCCCAGGAGGGCAGTCGAGCAGTACTTC
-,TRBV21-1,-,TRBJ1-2,CASSRSETGSVLNYGYTF,TGTGCCAGCAGCAGGTCTGAGACAGGGTCCGTCCTTAACTATGGCTACACCTTC
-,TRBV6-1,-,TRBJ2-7,CASSSTGNEQYF,TGTGCCAGCAGCTCAACAGGGAACGAGCAGTACTTC
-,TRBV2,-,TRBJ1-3,CASSLSGNTIYF,TGTGCCAGCAGTCTCTCTGGAAACACCATATATTTT
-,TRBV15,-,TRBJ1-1,CATSRAAQGTEAFF,TGTGCCACCAGCAGAGCGGCCCAGGGAACTGAAGCTTTCTTT
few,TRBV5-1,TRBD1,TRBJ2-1,CASGPRGLDLDEQFF,TGCGCCAGCGGTCCCAGGGGGCTTGACCTGGATGAGCAGTTCTTC
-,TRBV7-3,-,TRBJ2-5,CASSLNGGTQYF,TGTGCCAGCAGCTTAAACGGAGGGACCCAGTACTTC
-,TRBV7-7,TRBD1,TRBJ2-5,CASSHGTGGQTQYF,TGTGCTAGCAGCCACGGGACAGGGGGGCAGACCCAGTACTTC